This paragraph covers one TCR beta chain sequence. What it binds is unknown. This sample was taken from a study of cytomegalovirus exposure and HLA in healthy donors. Background on the study: Inside one of the first data releases sat some 85 million unique TCRs taken from HLA-typed donors. Whole-study findings and limits: By a later analysis, the bulk of CMV-associated TCR beta chains appeared HLA-restricted. An analysis was carried out later, and it reportedly showed fewer N-insertions in an Asian-associated ancestry cluster than the approximately 610-donor mean. Most TCR sequences showed up rarely, but some public TCRs showed up in many donors.

Germline V lookup: CDR1 SGHTA, CDR2 FQGTGA. CDR3 size: 14 residues. Trimming removed 5 bases from V and 5 bases from J, with 15 bases in between. The PCR used 60 Vbeta and 13 Jbeta primers. Libraries were prepared by immunoSEQ multiplex PCR; TCRdb keeps only in-frame clonotypes and omits some of them. The table includes 150,000 to 200,000 clones, roughly 80% detected once. This TCR was recovered from a female donor in good health and CMV-seronegative. The V gene is TRBV7-3, the J gene TRBJ1-1; D perhaps matches TRBD1 (6 bases). Source material: PBMCs. CDR3: CASSPGRGETEAFF. CDR3 nucleotide sequence: TGTGCCAGCAGCCCAGGGAGGGGGGAGACTGAAGCTTTCTTT.